The source of this T cell receptor (beta chain) is a study of T cells in localized non-small cell lung cancer (dated by TCRdb to between 2020 and 2021). The study in broad terms: Comparing tumors with uninvolved tumor-adjacent lungs, the study looked at the T cell repertoires of 236 patients with early-stage NSCLC. The cohort was made up of 200 to 250 treatment-naive NSCLC patients whose localized lung tumors had been resected. Of the NSCLC patients, roughly 130 were male and some 97 were female, and the mean age was approximately 69 years. On the study overall, not on this receptor specifically: Because multi-region tumor sequencing was not performed, intratumor heterogeneity could not be ruled out. Because the study design was exploratory, TCR variables were selected using unadjusted p-values without false-discovery rate correction. The highest T cell clonality was observed in uninvolved tumor-adjacent lung, where clonality exceeded that of tumor, suggesting that antigenic responses were more focused in uninvolved tumor-adjacent lung. A median of about 61 of the top 100 tumor clones turned up in the paired uninvolved adjacent lung, and 25 to 35 of those clones also ranked among the top 100 of that same adjacent lung. Longer overall survival was associated with higher T cell density in blood, whereas shorter survival was associated with higher clonality in adjacent lung.

At diagnosis, tumor, uninvolved tumor-adjacent lung and peripheral blood were collected and then preserved as a mix of FFPE and fresh-frozen material. For TCR repertoire profiling, blood samples were analyzed in the form of peripheral blood mononuclear cells. About this clone: Its cognate antigen has yet to be identified. No base quality information exists; no much larger clone differs at one position.

TCR beta CDR3 regions were sequenced from DNA using the immunoSEQ Assay. The source study handled its data this way. To compute T cell density, TCR beta template counts were normalized to usable DNA, which was estimated by amplifying housekeeping genes. Richness was estimated using the preseqR package, with extrapolation to 400,000 templates for PBMC samples and to 120,000 templates for tissue samples. Clonality was defined by subtracting Pielou's evenness from one. Tissue-enriched TCRs were identified through differential abundance testing performed on productive amino-acid clonotypes, with a minimum total count of 5 and an alpha of 0.1. The Jaccard Index and the Morisita Overlap Index were used to measure how much the repertoires overlapped between compartments. GLIPH grouped TCR beta CDR3s together with public tetramer-defined viral CDR3s, and a viral motif had to include at least three viral sequences and also show V-gene enrichment. Drawn from immuneACCESS, this table holds only the in-frame rearrangements with V and J called that TCRdb kept. Clones are partly lost; checked studies trace under half to an unresolved V gene and leave the rest unexplained. That table gives V, J and clone size, and the DNA gave D and trimming. For this sample the table gives 20,000 to 25,000 clones, of which 70% to 90% were detected only once. The top ten clonotypes cover approximately 12% of the sample.

CDR1 and CDR2 are read off the germline V gene as SGHRS and YFSETQ. V and J lose 0 bases and 2 bases, and a span of 15 bases separates them. The CDR3 runs 18 residues from the cysteine to the phenylalanine. This entry keeps only the CDR3 DNA: 54 bases, framed from base 1. The input for sequencing was peripheral blood, taken before any cancer treatment. This clonotype was sampled from a male donor older than 55 with stage I lung adenocarcinoma. Recombination joined TRBV5-1 with TRBJ2-6, with the D gene too uncertain to name. CDR3 region: CASSLGATLNPGANVLTF. The DNA is TGCGCCAGCAGCTTGGGGGCGACACTTAACCCTGGGGCCAACGTCCTGACTTTC. Outside the CDR3, residues come from the reference TRBV5-1 and TRBJ2-6 proteins, so the full variable domain is: KAGVTQTPRYLIKTRGQQVTLSCSPISGHRSVSWYQQTPGQGLQFLFEYFSETQRNKGNFPGRFSGRQFSNSRSEMNVSTLELGDSALYLCASSLGATLNPGANVLTFGAGSRLTVL.